A single sample is the source of the 10 T cell receptor beta chains below, sequenced in a study of CD8+CD57+ T cells in acquired aplastic anemia. TCR beta VDJ combinations and CDR3 sequences were profiled from genomic DNA. TCRdb re-called the reads through MiXCR, storing one row per CDR3 protein. The sample includes approximately 470,000 distinct CDR3 sequences, more than 25% of them seen just once. Patients chosen for sequencing had CD8+CD57+ cells that had expanded, as shown by flow cytometry. The sequenced sample consisted of sorted CD4+, CD8+, or CD8+CD57+ T cells (not recorded which) from PBMCs. The receptors stem from a human donor with aplastic anemia.

This clonotype appeared many times. This rearrangement joins TRBV7-9 to TRBJ1-6, with unresolved D. V lost 2 bases and J 13 bases, leaving 6 bases between the germline ends. CDR1 is SEHNR and CDR2 is FQNEAQ in the germline V gene (reference sequence). The CDR3 sequence is 11 residues long. The CDR3 here is CASSLLGPLHF. DNA for the CDR3: TGTGCCAGCAGCTTATTGGGTCCCCTCCACTTT.

This clonotype was seen many times. Germline and junction disagree at one end, which may indicate a read error. The chain carries TRBV7-9 and TRBJ2-5, with unresolved D. The length of the CDR3 is 11 residues. CDR1 SEHNR and CDR2 FQNEAQ come from the germline V gene (reference sequence). The CDR3 DNA sequence: TGTGCCAGCAGCGGCCAAGAGGCCCAGTACTTC. Translating it yields CASSGQEAQYF.

The gene calls are TRBV5-1 and TRBJ2-1, with D uncertain. V gave up 0 bases and J gave up 6 bases, with 16 bases separating them. Per germline, CDR1 SGHRS and CDR2 YFSETQ. This CDR3 has 16 residues. CDR3 residues: CASSLGGNLEGNEQFF. Written as DNA, the CDR3 is TGCGCCAGCAGCTTGGGCGGAAACTTAGAAGGCAATGAGCAGTTCTTC.

Regarding this clonotype: This sequence may be a read error, since a much larger clone differs from it by one base. The conserved final phenylalanine or tryptophan is absent from the CDR3, which likely points to a read error. The V gene is TRBV2, the J gene TRBJ2-7, with 7 bases matching TRBD1. The germline V gene encodes CDR1 SNHLY and CDR2 FYNNEI. Germline trimming cut 6 bases from V and 6 bases from J; bases unmatched to any gene: 2. The CDR3 is 11 amino acids. The CDR3 DNA is TGTGCCAGCAGCCAGGGGGTCGAGCAGTACCTC. Its translation is CASSQGVEQYL.

This clonotype has a count of ten or more. J is TRBJ2-3 and V is TRBV20-1, with D tentatively TRBD2 (5 bases). Per the germline V gene, CDR1 is DFQATT and CDR2 is SNEGSKA (reference sequence). Trimming cost V 0 bases and J 1 base, with 8 bases left between them. CDR3 length: 14 amino acids. CDR3 sequence (DNA): TGCAGTGCTAGAGATCGGGGTCGCACAGATACGCAGTATTTT. This sequence encodes CSARDRGRTDTQYF.

This clonotype has a count of ten or more. The genes are TRBV4-1 and TRBJ1-3, with 9 bases aligning to TRBD1. CDR3 size: 15 residues. The V and J ends lost 0 bases and 6 bases, in that order; junction bases with no gene match: 3. Germline values: CDR1 MGHRA, CDR2 YSYEKL. For the CDR3, the DNA is TGCGCCAGCAGCCAAGATGGGACAGGGATAAACACCATATATTTT. Translation gives CASSQDGTGINTIYF.

The chain combines TRBV2 with TRBJ2-5; 11 bases are a match to TRBD2. Looked up from germline, CDR1 is SNHLY and CDR2 is FYNNEI. With 5 bases clipped from V and 2 bases from J, the junction kept 7 bases outside the gene matches. This CDR3 comprises 16 residues. CDR3 residues: CASSYPGTSGQETQYF. As DNA, the CDR3 is TGTGCCAGCAGTTACCCCGGGACTAGCGGACAAGAGACCCAGTACTTC.

This clonotype was recorded many times. The V and J genes are TRBV20-1 and TRBJ2-7, with TRBD2 identical over 7 bases. The CDR3 runs 12 residues. V shed 8 bases, J shed 4 bases, and the junction held 8 bases outside the gene matches. The germline V gene has CDR1 DFQATT and CDR2 SNEGSKA (reference sequence). The CDR3 DNA reads TGCAGTTCTCCGGGAGGCACTTACGAGCAGTACTTC. Translated, it gives CSSPGGTYEQYF.

The chain carries TRBV29-1 and TRBJ1-3; perhaps TRBD1 as D (6 bases). In germline, CDR1 is SQVTM, CDR2 ANQGSEA. This CDR3 region has 10 residues. The V gene lost 6 bases and the J gene lost 7 bases, with 7 bases spanning the gap. DNA of the CDR3: TGCAGCGTCCAGGGGAACACCATATATTTT. It encodes CSVQGNTIYF. Looking up the rest from reference TRBV29-1 and TRBJ1-3 gives the full variable domain: SAVISQKPSRDICQRGTSLTIQCQVDSQVTMMFWYRQQPGQSLTLIATANQGSEATYESGFVIDKFPISRPNLTFSTLTVSNMSPEDSSIYLCSVQGNTIYFGEGSWLTVV.

The V call is TRBV6-1, the J call TRBJ1-2; TRBD1 might be the D (6 bases). The germline V and J ends were trimmed by 7 bases and 2 bases, with 8 bases remaining between them. The CDR3 contains 12 residues. Per the germline V gene, CDR1 is MNHNS and CDR2 is SASEGT. The CDR3 nucleotides are TGTGCCAGCACCACAGGGAACTATGGCTACACCTTC. This translates into CASTTGNYGYTF.